The 23 T cell receptor beta chains presented below share a single source sample, sequenced in a study of OX40 agonist ivuxolimab in advanced cancers. Here immunoSEQ multiplex PCR was the method, and the copy in TCRdb shows in-frame clones only, minus some. Of about 100,000 clones in the sample, about nine tenths were seen once. Sequences were derived from CD4+ or CD8+ T cells sorted from blood, sampled in a trial of the OX40 agonist ivuxolimab. These receptors all stem from an adult with an advanced solid tumor such as melanoma, head and neck, liver or kidney cancer.

V usage is TRBV25-1 and J usage is TRBJ1-4; tentative D call: TRBD1 (6 bases). The V and J ends lost 1 base and 6 bases respectively, with 18 bases between them. The CDR3 consists of 17 residues. The V gene's germline CDR1 is MGHDK and CDR2 SYGVNS. CDR3 DNA: TGTGCCAGCAGTGAATTTGGATTTGGGGGCGGTGATGAAAAACTGTTTTTT. Its translation: CASSEFGFGGGDEKLFF.

This sequence joins TRBV7-8 and TRBJ1-1, with 10 bases lining up with TRBD1. CDR1 is SGHVS, CDR2 FQNEAQ, per germline. J gave up 4 bases and V 3 bases, and 5 bases lay outside the gene matches. This CDR3 region has 15 residues. The CDR3 loop reads CASSLFRDRGTEAFF. The CDR3 DNA reads as TGTGCCAGCAGCTTGTTCAGGGACAGGGGCACTGAAGCTTTCTTT.

This chain links TRBV5-1 with TRBJ2-2; D remains ambiguous. V lost 1 base to trimming and J lost 5 bases, with 12 bases between them. The germline gives CDR1 SGHRS, CDR2 YFSETQ. The CDR3 runs to 15 residues. CDR3 sequence reads: CASSLNMGRTGELFF. CDR3 bases: TGCGCCAGCAGCTTGAACATGGGTAGGACCGGGGAGCTGTTTTTT.

The rearrangement links TRBV2 to TRBJ2-3; D unresolved. This CDR3 spans 16 amino acids. The V end was cut by 0 bases, the J end by 2 bases, with 12 bases between. Per germline, CDR1 SNHLY and CDR2 FYNNEI. CDR3 in amino acids: CASSEARVFDTDTQYF. CDR3 DNA: TGTGCCAGCAGTGAAGCTCGAGTATTTGACACAGATACGCAGTATTTT.

The gene calls are TRBV15 and TRBJ2-3; D is ambiguous. V gave up 0 bases and J gave up 6 bases, with 10 bases separating them. CDR3 length equals 14 residues. Germline V gene sequence: CDR1 LNHNV, CDR2 YYDKDF (reference sequence). The CDR3 nucleotides read TGTGCCACCAGCAGAGACAGGAGTAGGGATACGCAGTATTTT. This codes for CATSRDRSRDTQYF.

This sequence joins TRBV6-1 and TRBJ2-7; TRBD1 or TRBD2 may be the D gene (6 bases each). CDR3 length: 16 amino acids. Germline V gene data show CDR1 as MNHNS and CDR2 as SASEGT. V was cut by 0 bases and J by 7 bases, with 19 bases left in between. CDR3: CASSEAGQGRRDEQYF. The CDR3 DNA sequence: TGTGCCAGCAGTGAAGCCGGCCAGGGGCGGCGGGATGAGCAGTACTTC.

V usage is TRBV28 and J usage is TRBJ2-3; 15 bases map to TRBD2. The ends lost 5 bases at V and 2 bases at J; junction bases unmatched: 5. The CDR3 is 17 amino acids. Germline CDR1 reads MDHEN; CDR2 reads SYDVKM. Written as DNA, the CDR3 is TGTGCCAGCAGTCCGGGGACTAGCGGGAGGATCACAGATACGCAGTATTTT. It translates to CASSPGTSGRITDTQYF.

A few counts support this clone. The rearrangement links TRBV30 to TRBJ1-1, with unresolved D. The germline V gene has CDR1 GTSNPN and CDR2 SVGIG (reference sequence). The V end was cut by 4 bases, the J end by 4 bases, with 10 bases between. This CDR3 has 12 amino acids. Written as DNA, the CDR3 is TGTGCCTGGAAACATTCGGTCACTGAAGCTTTCTTT. Translating gives CAWKHSVTEAFF.

The chain recombines TRBV30 with TRBJ2-7, with 10 nucleotides matching TRBD2. This CDR3 has 16 amino acids. Germline V lookup: CDR1 GTSNPN, CDR2 SVGIG (reference sequence). The trim removed 2 bases at V and 5 bases at J, leaving 12 bases unmatched. For the CDR3, the DNA is TGTGCCTGGAGTATGAGGGCTAGCGGGAGATTTCACGAGCAGTACTTC. It encodes CAWSMRASGRFHEQYF.

The rearrangement joins TRBV19 to TRBJ1-3; the D is unclear. V lost 5 bases and J lost 2, with 13 bases in between. Germline V CDR1 and CDR2: LNHDA, SQIVND (reference sequence). This CDR3 region has 15 residues. The CDR3 bases are TGTGCCAGTAGTCCGCCCCGGACTGCTGGAAACACCATATATTTT. Amino acid sequence: CASSPPRTAGNTIYF.

V gene TRBV2 combines with J gene TRBJ2-3; D possibly corresponds to TRBD2 (5 bases). Germline lookup yields CDR1 SNHLY and CDR2 FYNNEI. V was trimmed by 8 bases and J by 8 bases, leaving 20 bases between them. CDR3 size: 14 residues. The CDR3, as DNA: TGTGCCAGCGGGAGTCTTGGGTTAGGAGTTACGCAGTATTTT. It is translated as CASGSLGLGVTQYF.

This clone was observed once. The chain has TRBV2 and TRBJ2-1, with 7 bases matching TRBD2. The CDR3 runs 15 residues. Germline V lookup: CDR1 SNHLY, CDR2 FYNNEI. V lost 4 bases and J lost 1; bases outside the gene matches: 4. CDR3 residues: CASSGTRGSYNEQFF. The CDR3 bases are TGTGCCAGCAGTGGGACTAGGGGATCCTACAATGAGCAGTTCTTC.

The chain recombines TRBV4-1 with TRBJ1-2; unclear D gene. The V gene's germline CDR1 is MGHRA and CDR2 YSYEKL. With 4 bases removed from V and 8 bases from J, the gap between germline ends came to 20 bases. This CDR3 contains 15 residues. The CDR3 DNA reads as TGCGCCAGCAGCCGACCCGGGCAGTTCGGGCGCGGCTACACCTTC. As protein: CASSRPGQFGRGYTF.

V and J are TRBV11-2 and TRBJ2-4; 7 nucleotides align to TRBD2. J was trimmed by 0 bases and V by 0 bases; bases with no gene match: 5. This CDR3 comprises 17 residues. The germline gives CDR1 SGHAT, CDR2 FQNNGV. Here the CDR3 reads CASSLDSGRVAKNIQYF. The DNA of the CDR3 is TGTGCCAGCAGCTTAGATTCAGGGAGGGTAGCCAAAAACATTCAGTACTTC.

The chain combines TRBV5-4 with TRBJ1-1; possibly TRBD1 for D (6 bases). The V end lost 2 bases, the J end lost 0 bases, and 11 bases lay between the germline ends. Germline V gene lookup returns CDR1 SGHNT and CDR2 YYREEE (reference sequence). CDR3 size: 15 residues. CDR3 amino acids: CASSLGGLMNTEAFF. CDR3 DNA sequence: TGTGCCAGCAGCTTAGGGGGGTTAATGAACACTGAAGCTTTCTTT.

The V call is TRBV19, the J call TRBJ2-3; D not certain. The CDR3 loop spans 13 amino acids. The V end was cut by 3 bases, the J end by 6 bases, with 10 bases between. The germline gives CDR1 LNHDA, CDR2 SQIVND (reference sequence). DNA for the CDR3: TGTGCCAGTAGTATGATGGCAGCCGATACGCAGTATTTT. This gives the protein CASSMMAADTQYF.

The V call is TRBV6-1, the J call TRBJ2-6, with 8 bases lining up with TRBD2. The length of the CDR3 is 18 residues. Germline CDR1 and CDR2: MNHNS and SASEGT. Unmatched junction bases numbered 6, after V lost 2 bases and J lost 0 bases. The CDR3 sequence: CASSELVSGGSGANVLTF. In nucleotides, the CDR3 is TGTGCCAGCAGTGAATTAGTCAGCGGGGGCTCTGGGGCCAACGTCCTGACTTTC.

The chain joins TRBV5-6 to TRBJ2-1; the match to TRBD1 covers 8 bases. The CDR3 contains 13 residues. The J segment lost 7 bases and the V segment lost 4 bases, leaving 4 bases of the junction unmatched. Germline CDR1 reads SGHDT; CDR2 reads YYEEEE. As DNA, the CDR3 is TGTGCCAGCAGCCCACAGGGGGGAAATGAGCAGTTCTTC. The encoded protein is CASSPQGGNEQFF. Full variable domain (outside the CDR3, taken from reference TRBV5-6 and TRBJ2-1): DAGVTQSPTHLIKTRGQQVTLRCSPKSGHDTVSWYQQALGQGPQFIFQYYEEEERQRGNFPDRFSGHQFPNYSSELNVNALLLGDSALYLCASSPQGGNEQFFGPGTRLTVL.

This clone was detected only once. The chain joins TRBV7-9 to TRBJ2-5; D tentatively fits TRBD1 or TRBD2 (5 bases each). Trimming cost V 3 bases and J 5 bases, with 10 bases left between them. The CDR3 consists of 13 residues. Germline V gene lookup returns CDR1 SEHNR and CDR2 FQNEAQ (reference sequence). CDR3: CASSLVGAETQYF. CDR3 nucleotides: TGTGCCAGCAGCTTGGTCGGGGCGGAGACCCAGTACTTC.

This chain uses TRBV2 with TRBJ2-1; 13 bases line up with TRBD2. Unmatched junction bases numbered 21, after V lost 7 bases and J lost 6 bases. Germline loops: CDR1 SNHLY, CDR2 FYNNEI. CDR3 length: 20 residues. CDR3 protein: CASTLLPGRRLAGGINEQFF. CDR3 bases: TGTGCCAGCACCCTCCTCCCGGGACGCAGACTAGCGGGAGGTATCAATGAGCAGTTCTTC. The full variable domain, rest sourced from reference TRBV2 and TRBJ2-1, is EPEVTQTPSHQVTQMGQEVILRCVPISNHLYFYWYRQILGQKVEFLVSFYNNEISEKSEIFDDQFSVERPDGSNFTLKIRSTKLEDSAMYFCASTLLPGRRLAGGINEQFFGPGTRLTVL.

The rearrangement joins TRBV29-1 to TRBJ2-2, with D tentatively TRBD1 or TRBD2 (5 bases each). Trimming left V 5 bases short and J 6 bases short, with 13 bases between. This CDR3 comprises 13 residues. Germline V CDR1 and CDR2: SQVTM, ANQGSEA. CDR3: CSVRVLGAGELFF. The CDR3 bases are TGCAGCGTTCGAGTGCTGGGGGCCGGGGAGCTGTTTTTT.

The rearrangement links TRBV5-6 to TRBJ1-2; a weak D match, TRBD1 (5 bases). The CDR3 sequence is 13 residues long. V was trimmed by 4 bases and J by 4 bases, leaving 11 bases between them. Germline V gene sequence: CDR1 SGHDT, CDR2 YYEEEE. CDR3 sequence reads: CASSQDTSYGYTF. In DNA form, the CDR3 reads TGTGCCAGCAGCCAGGACACCAGCTATGGCTACACCTTC.

This clone was detected many times. The J gene is TRBJ1-1, the V gene TRBV19; D remains ambiguous. In germline, CDR1 is LNHDA, CDR2 SQIVND (reference sequence). V lost 6 bases and J 0 bases, leaving 8 bases between the germline ends. This CDR3 contains 13 residues. The CDR3 region is CASRLGMNTEAFF. The CDR3 bases are TGTGCCAGTAGATTAGGGATGAACACTGAAGCTTTCTTT.